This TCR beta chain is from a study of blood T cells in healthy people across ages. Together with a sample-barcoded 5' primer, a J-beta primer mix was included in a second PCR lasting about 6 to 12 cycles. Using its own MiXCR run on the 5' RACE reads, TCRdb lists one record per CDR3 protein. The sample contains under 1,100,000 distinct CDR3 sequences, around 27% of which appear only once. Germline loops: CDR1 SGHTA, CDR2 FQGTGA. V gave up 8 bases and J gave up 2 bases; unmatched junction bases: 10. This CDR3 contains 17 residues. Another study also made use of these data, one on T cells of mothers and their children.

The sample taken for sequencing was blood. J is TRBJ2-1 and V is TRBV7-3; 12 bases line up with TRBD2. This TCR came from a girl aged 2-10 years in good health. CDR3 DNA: TGTGCCAGCTCGACTAGCGGGGGATCAAGCGCCTACAATGAGCAGTTCTTC. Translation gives CASSTSGGSSAYNEQFF.